This TCR beta chain was obtained from a study of Graves' ophthalmopathy and Graves' hyperthyroidism. The overall study: Hyperthyroidism was considered stable when no ophthalmopathy appeared within 18 months of follow-up. Study results and caveats: Detection in blood was also observed for most expanded thyroid clonotypes above 0.001 frequency. A model built from 13 signatures distinguished ophthalmopathy from stable hyperthyroidism with 87.88% sensitivity and about 84% specificity.

Hyperthyroidism patients, aged 18 to 65, were newly diagnosed, under 2 months' duration. Germline V gives CDR1 GTSNPN, CDR2 SVGIG (reference sequence). V lost 4 bases and J lost 4, with 16 bases in between. This CDR3 is built from 14 residues. Using RNA transcripts, the TCR beta CDR3 regions were amplified. An opening RT-PCR round employed HTBI primers and preceded a second-round multiplex PCR. One entry per CDR3 protein, called by TCRdb with MiXCR from the multiplex PCR reads. Of 1 million to 1.3 million distinct CDR3 sequences detected, about 35% appear once; the ten largest clones hold 11%. A few counts support this clonotype. Its specificity is unknown.

Sequenced input: peripheral blood or thyroid tissue (not recorded which). This receptor was taken from an adult man with Graves' hyperthyroidism. The gene calls are TRBV30 and TRBJ1-2, with D hard to call. This CDR3 reads CAWTRLTGGYGYTF. The CDR3 DNA is TGTGCCTGGACGCGGCTTACGGGAGGCTATGGCTACACCTTC.